The clone carrying this TCR beta chain occurred a few times. The source of the sample is a study of blood T cell repertoires in COVID-19. About the study: The United States, Italy and Spain were the sources of the acute and convalescent COVID-19 samples.

This CDR3 contains 14 residues. V dropped 5 bases and J dropped 3 bases, with 13 bases sitting between them. CDR1 SGHTA and CDR2 FQGNSA come from the germline V gene. Per the original methods: It was from reference gene primer amplification that nucleated cell counts were estimated. Clones were sequenced by immunoSEQ multiplex PCR, and TCRdb holds only the in-frame ones, with some missing. The D gene and trimming were derived from the DNA, and the V and J assignments and clone size from that table. The sample holds 150,000 to 200,000 clones, 80% to 90% seen once. This receptor was obtained from a woman aged 70-85 years with acute or convalescent COVID-19. The V call is TRBV7-2, the J call TRBJ1-1; a weak D match, TRBD1 (6 bases). Sequencing was done on a sample of peripheral blood. CDR3 amino acids: CASSPGGAHTEAFF. The CDR3 DNA reads as TGTGCCAGCAGCCCCGGGGGGGCTCACACTGAAGCTTTCTTT. Together with reference TRBV7-2 and TRBJ1-1, the CDR3 gives the full variable domain: GAGVSQSPSNKVTEKGKDVELRCDPISGHTALYWYRQSLGQGLEFLIYFQGNSAPDKSGLPSDRFSAERTGGSVSTLTIQRTQQEDSAVYLCASSPGGAHTEAFFGQGTRLTVV.